This T cell receptor (beta chain) was identified in a study of graft-versus-host responses after intestinal transplantation. Overall study results and limits: The highest levels of circulating GvH clones went along with early declines in HvG clones after transplant.

V was pared by 4 bases and J by 6 bases, with 10 bases between. CDR3 length: 14 amino acids. In germline, CDR1 is SGHVS, CDR2 FQNEAQ. To note about this clone: Antigen specificity is unknown.

Sequenced by immunoSEQ multiplex PCR; TCRdb stores in-frame clones only, minus some. The profile shows over 100,000 clones, around 94% of them singletons. The clonotype originates from a human donor who was the organ donor for an intestinal transplant. The sequences come from unstimulated CD8+ T cells sorted from spleen or lymph node cells, collected before transplant. V is TRBV7-8 and J is TRBJ1-6, with TRBD1 as a possible D gene (5 bases). CDR3 bases: TGTGCCAGCAGCTCCGGGGGGAGTAATTCACCCCTCCACTTT. Translation: CASSSGGSNSPLHF. Complete variable domain (other parts from reference TRBV7-8 and TRBJ1-6): GAGVSQSPRYKVAKRGQDVALRCDPISGHVSLFWYQQALGQGPEFLTYFQNEAQLDKSGLPSDRFFAERPEGSVSTLKIQRTQQEDSAVYLCASSSGGSNSPLHFGNGTRLTVT.